This is a list of T cell receptor beta chains from one sample in a study of blood T cells in healthy people across ages. TCRdb re-derived calls from the 5' RACE reads in MiXCR, one entry per CDR3 protein. This repertoire shows around 2 million distinct CDR3 sequences, 30% to 40% found once; its top ten account for 23%. Sequencing was performed on blood. The receptors here all came from a human donor in good health. Each CDR3 is given without its conserved first and last residue.

J gene: TRBJ2-3
V gene: TRBV20-1
CDR3 protein: SAYRTSGGANTQY

J gene: TRBJ2-3
V gene: TRBV29-1
CDR3 protein: SVGLKVRVDTQY

J gene: TRBJ2-1
V gene: TRBV20-1
CDR3 protein: SARDLGGSGNEQF

J gene: TRBJ2-1
V gene: TRBV9
CDR3 protein: ASPFHCRSHGQF

J gene: TRBJ2-5
V gene: TRBV18
CDR3 protein: ASSLTGGVLETQY

J gene: TRBJ1-1
V gene: TRBV6-5
CDR3 protein: ASRPGGLIEAF

J gene: TRBJ2-1
V gene: TRBV20-1
CDR3 protein: SAGGGPSSNEQF

J gene: TRBJ2-1
V gene: TRBV18
CDR3 protein: ASSPMTRSNEQF

J gene: TRBJ2-3
V gene: TRBV20-1
CDR3 protein: SARVMSTDTQY

J gene: TRBJ1-1
V gene: TRBV2
CDR3 protein: ASSVGTSATAF

J gene: TRBJ1-2
V gene: TRBV6-2/TRBV6-3
CDR3 protein: ASSYTGFNYGYT

J gene: TRBJ1-1
V gene: TRBV29-1
CDR3 protein: SVEKGRGITEAF

J gene: TRBJ2-4
V gene: TRBV29-1
CDR3 protein: SGSFGGSYNEQY

J gene: TRBJ1-4
V gene: TRBV25-1
CDR3 protein: ASSDLKKATNEKLF

J gene: TRBJ2-4
V gene: TRBV29-1
CDR3 protein: SVVWHAKNIQY

J gene: TRBJ2-1
V gene: TRBV24-1
CDR3 protein: ATSAGTSGVYNEQF

J gene: TRBJ2-2
V gene: TRBV12-3/TRBV12-4
CDR3 protein: ATRPGTGATGELF

J gene: TRBJ2-4
V gene: TRBV29-1
CDR3 protein: SVLKRTGAKSIQY

J gene: TRBJ2-6
V gene: TRBV4-1
CDR3 protein: ASSQGGPGSNTEA

J gene: TRBJ1-5
V gene: TRBV28
CDR3 protein: ATVLSYSGLRDQPQH

J gene: TRBJ2-5
V gene: TRBV29-1
CDR3 protein: SVPPGGQGAQETQY

J gene: TRBJ2-7
V gene: TRBV5-1
CDR3 protein: ASSLEGRRTYEQY

J gene: TRBJ2-1
V gene: TRBV27
CDR3 protein: ASSYGDREINEQF

J gene: TRBJ2-6
V gene: TRBV7-9
CDR3 protein: ASSLDRENSGANVLT

J gene: TRBJ2-3
V gene: TRBV9
CDR3 protein: ASSLRTGQTSTDTQY

J gene: TRBJ2-1
V gene: TRBV18
CDR3 protein: ASSPGVGGDEQF

J gene: TRBJ1-1
V gene: TRBV29-1
CDR3 protein: SVVNPGHHTEAF

J gene: TRBJ2-6
V gene: TRBV12-3/TRBV12-4
CDR3 protein: ASRKQDTQRANVLT

J gene: TRBJ2-6
V gene: TRBV20-1
CDR3 protein: SARAWGRGPGANVLT

J gene: TRBJ1-2
V gene: TRBV4-3
CDR3 protein: ASSQDGRWNGYT

J gene: TRBJ1-1
V gene: TRBV29-1
CDR3 protein: SVIRRMNTEAF

J gene: TRBJ2-3
V gene: TRBV7-9
CDR3 protein: ACEGGGDTQY

J gene: TRBJ1-1
V gene: TRBV5-1
CDR3 protein: ASSLAPGGRLQSDTEAF

J gene: TRBJ2-4
V gene: TRBV21-1
CDR3 protein: ASSKGGAPDVRAKNIQY

J gene: TRBJ2-1
V gene: TRBV19
CDR3 protein: ASSIQDRVGSEQF

J gene: TRBJ1-2
V gene: TRBV12-3/TRBV12-4
CDR3 protein: ASSFSQRGYT

J gene: TRBJ2-5
V gene: TRBV7-2
CDR3 protein: ACSLRETQY

J gene: TRBJ2-5
V gene: TRBV29-1
CDR3 protein: SVGGLGGGPSQETQY

J gene: TRBJ2-6
V gene: TRBV5-1
CDR3 protein: ASSLQPNSGANVLT

J gene: TRBJ2-7
V gene: TRBV7-8
CDR3 protein: ASSLRWTGSHEQY

J gene: TRBJ2-7
V gene: TRBV7-2
CDR3 protein: ASSLAGSYDEQY

J gene: TRBJ2-7
V gene: TRBV9
CDR3 protein: ASSVGTGISYEQY

J gene: TRBJ1-4
V gene: TRBV6-5
CDR3 protein: ASSYYGGRNEKLF

J gene: TRBJ2-7
V gene: TRBV9
CDR3 protein: ASSEGGGGEQY

J gene: TRBJ2-5
V gene: TRBV12-3/TRBV12-4
CDR3 protein: ASSSTTSGKETQY

J gene: TRBJ1-5
V gene: TRBV27
CDR3 protein: ASSLGTGVEPQH

J gene: TRBJ2-3
V gene: TRBV20-1
CDR3 protein: SATNPQRGAIDTQY

J gene: TRBJ2-3
V gene: TRBV11-3
CDR3 protein: ASSFGAGGGDTQY

J gene: TRBJ2-3
V gene: TRBV6-6
CDR3 protein: ASSTDGFGTQY

J gene: TRBJ2-4
V gene: TRBV28
CDR3 protein: ASSLTGSKNIQY

J gene: TRBJ1-5
V gene: TRBV12-3/TRBV12-4
CDR3 protein: ASSFVFRDGNQPQH

J gene: TRBJ2-3
V gene: TRBV4-2
CDR3 protein: ASSQVATDTQY

J gene: TRBJ2-7
V gene: TRBV4-1
CDR3 protein: ASSPHDGTEYSYEQY

J gene: TRBJ1-1
V gene: TRBV29-1
CDR3 protein: SVGVSGDTEAF

J gene: TRBJ2-7
V gene: TRBV29-1
CDR3 protein: SVEDPGLSSEQY